One sample yielded the 16 T cell receptor beta chains listed below, sequenced in a study of blood T cell repertoires in COVID-19. Sequenced by immunoSEQ multiplex PCR; TCRdb stores in-frame clones only, minus some. The sample holds approximately 300,000 clones, about 92% seen once. The sample taken for sequencing was PBMCs or T cells enriched from blood (not recorded which). These receptors came from a woman in her twenties or thirties who had recovered from COVID-19.

The chain has TRBV27 and TRBJ2-7; TRBD1 aligns across 11 bases. From germline, CDR1 is MNHEY and CDR2 SMNVEV (reference sequence). The ends lost 8 bases at V and 4 bases at J; junction bases unmatched: 10. The CDR3 runs to 15 residues. The CDR3 region is CASLRTGGLGYEQYF. CDR3 in DNA: TGTGCCAGCCTTCGGACAGGGGGCCTAGGGTACGAGCAGTACTTC.

V usage is TRBV3-1 (or the pseudogene TRBV3-2) and J usage is TRBJ2-5, with D maybe TRBD2 (6 bases). This CDR3 comprises 15 residues. Germline CDR1 and CDR2: LGHDT and YNNKEL (reference sequence). Deletions cut 2 bases from V and 5 bases from J, with 15 bases between. The CDR3 region has the DNA TGTGCCAGCAGCCAAAATTTGCGGGGATTGGAGACCCAGTACTTC. Translating gives CASSQNLRGLETQYF.

The chain is built from TRBV2 and TRBJ2-7, with 7 nucleotides matching TRBD1. Trimming removed 5 bases from V and 5 bases from J; junction bases left unmatched: 3. This CDR3 comprises 12 residues. Germline V gene data show CDR1 as SNHLY and CDR2 as FYNNEI. The CDR3 loop is CASSTTGNEQYF. In nucleotides, the CDR3 is TGTGCCAGCAGTACGACAGGGAACGAGCAGTACTTC.

The chain is built from TRBV10-3 and TRBJ1-5; 11 bases are shared with TRBD1. Per the germline V gene, CDR1 is ENHRY and CDR2 is SYGVKD. Germline trimming cut 2 bases from V and 7 bases from J; bases unmatched to any gene: 1. CDR3 length: 14 amino acids. In DNA, the CDR3 is TGTGCCATCAGTGAGGGACAGGGGGCGCAGCCCCAGCATTTT. Its protein product is CAISEGQGAQPQHF.

This chain connects TRBV7-2 to TRBJ2-1; 9 nucleotides match TRBD2. V gave up 5 bases and J gave up 5 bases; unmatched junction bases: 7. This CDR3 is 15 amino acids long. Germline V gives CDR1 SGHTA, CDR2 FQGNSA. In DNA form, the CDR3 reads TGTGCCAGCAGCAGCGCGGGACTAGCAAACAATGAGCAGTTCTTC. This gives the protein CASSSAGLANNEQFF.

The chain is built from TRBV5-1 and TRBJ2-1; possibly TRBD2 for D (5 bases). Trimming took off 3 bases at V and 2 bases at J, with 9 bases between the two ends. The CDR3 sequence is 14 residues long. In germline, CDR1 is SGHRS, CDR2 YFSETQ. As DNA, the CDR3 is TGCGCCAGCAGCTCTACTAGAGCCTACAATGAGCAGTTCTTC. This sequence encodes CASSSTRAYNEQFF.

This clone was observed a few times. This chain connects TRBV6-2 or TRBV6-3 to TRBJ1-5, with D possibly TRBD1 on 5 matching bases. The CDR3 has 13 residues. Germline loops: CDR1 MNHEY, CDR2 SVGEGT. Trimming took off 0 bases at V and 7 bases at J, with 7 bases between the two ends. DNA of the CDR3: TGTGCCAGCAGTTACTCGTCAGGGCAGCCCCAGCATTTT. It codes for CASSYSSGQPQHF.

The J gene is TRBJ2-1, the V gene TRBV7-3; TRBD2 matches 7 bases. This CDR3 is 17 amino acids long. Germline V gene lookup returns CDR1 SGHTA and CDR2 FQGTGA. J lost 0 bases, V lost 1 base, and 6 bases had no gene match. CDR3: CASSLIASGGSYNEQFF. CDR3 DNA sequence: TGTGCCAGCAGCTTAATAGCTAGCGGCGGCTCCTACAATGAGCAGTTCTTC.

This clone was seen only once. V usage is TRBV9 and J usage is TRBJ1-1, with D maybe TRBD1 (5 bases). The V end was cut by 0 bases, the J end by 8 bases, with 17 bases between. The CDR3 extends over 15 amino acids. CDR1 is SGDLS and CDR2 is YYNGEE in the germline V gene. CDR3 bases: TGTGCCAGCAGCGTAGAGGGGAGGGCGGGGAACGAAGCTTTCTTT. This sequence encodes CASSVEGRAGNEAFF.

The chain's CDR3 is CAISISGGDNEQFF. CDR3 in DNA: TGTGCCATCAGTATTAGCGGAGGAGACAATGAGCAGTTCTTC. The chain joins TRBV10-3 to TRBJ2-1; D might be TRBD2 (6 bases). Trimming left V 5 bases short and J 5 bases short, with 13 bases between. The germline V gene encodes CDR1 ENHRY and CDR2 SYGVKD. CDR3 length: 14 residues.

This chain connects TRBV5-1 to TRBJ2-5; a weak D match, TRBD1 (5 bases). The CDR3 is 14 residues long. V was pared by 2 bases and J by 0 bases, with 8 bases between. CDR1 and CDR2 (germline): SGHRS, YFSETQ. This CDR3 is CASSFGADQETQYF. The CDR3 DNA follows: TGCGCCAGCAGCTTTGGGGCAGACCAAGAGACCCAGTACTTC. Supplemented by reference TRBV5-1 and TRBJ2-5, the full variable domain reads KAGVTQTPRYLIKTRGQQVTLSCSPISGHRSVSWYQQTPGQGLQFLFEYFSETQRNKGNFPGRFSGRQFSNSRSEMNVSTLELGDSALYLCASSFGADQETQYFGPGTRLLVL.

The rearrangement links TRBV6-5 to TRBJ1-3; 7 nucleotides agree with TRBD1. This CDR3 region has 14 residues. CDR1 and CDR2 from the germline V gene are MNHEY and SVGAGI. Germline trimming cut 6 bases from V and 3 bases from J; bases unmatched to any gene: 5. The CDR3 here is CASSRGQVGNTIYF. The CDR3 nucleotides are TGTGCCAGCAGCCGCGGACAGGTTGGAAACACCATATATTTT.

V usage is TRBV29-1 and J usage is TRBJ2-3; 7 positions agree with TRBD2. The germline V gene has CDR1 SQVTM and CDR2 ANQGSEA. V gave up 5 bases and J gave up 6 bases; unmatched junction bases: 14. The CDR3 consists of 15 residues. CDR3 DNA: TGCAGCGTTTTGGTTCTTGGCGGGAGAGGGGATACGCAGTATTTT. It is translated as CSVLVLGGRGDTQYF.

The chain joins TRBV2 to TRBJ2-5, with D tentatively TRBD2 (6 bases). Trimming cost V 4 bases and J 4 bases, with 19 bases left between them. This CDR3 comprises 16 residues. CDR1 is SNHLY and CDR2 is FYNNEI in the germline V gene. The CDR3: CASSGQTSRAGETQYF. CDR3 coding DNA: TGTGCCAGCAGTGGACAGACTAGTAGGGCGGGAGAGACCCAGTACTTC.

The chain employs TRBV28 and TRBJ1-5; tentative D call: TRBD1 (5 bases). This CDR3 contains 15 residues. V dropped 5 bases and J dropped 2 bases, with 13 bases sitting between them. Looked up from germline, CDR1 is MDHEN and CDR2 is SYDVKM. In DNA, the CDR3 is TGTGCCAGCAGTCCCTCCGGGGGAGGCAATCAGCCCCAGCATTTT. This gives the protein CASSPSGGGNQPQHF.

The chain uses TRBV4-3 and TRBJ2-5, with unresolved D. The V gene's germline CDR1 is LGHNA and CDR2 YSLEER. The CDR3 is made up of 13 amino acids. Trimming removed 1 base at V and 5 bases at J, with 8 bases between. The CDR3 DNA follows: TGCGCCAGCAGCCAAGGAATCGGTGAGACCCAGTACTTC. It specifies CASSQGIGETQYF.